The 14 T cell receptor beta chains presented below share a single source sample, sequenced in a study of prognosis after radiotherapy for stage I lung cancer. Two rounds of multiplex PCR amplified TCR beta CDR3 from genomic DNA. The first round of PCR was done with primers that matched each TRBV and TRBJ gene. TCRdb recomputed calls from the multiplex PCR reads with MiXCR, one row per CDR3 protein. Among some 27,000 distinct CDR3 sequences listed, around 30% were seen once. The sample was PBMCs, taken before or after stereotactic body radiation therapy (not recorded which). These receptors were taken from a donor aged 50 or older with non-small cell lung cancer.

The genes are TRBV27 and TRBJ1-6, with 11 bases lining up with TRBD1. The CDR3 loop spans 16 amino acids. Germline CDR1 is MNHEY and CDR2 is SMNVEV (reference sequence). Losses at the gene ends were 4 bases for V and 17 bases for J; bases not matched to a gene: 16. CDR3 sequence reads: CASSSHGTGGNSPIHF. The CDR3 bases are TGTGCCAGCAGTTCACACGGGACAGGGGGTAATTCACCAATCCACTTT.

This clonotype was counted many times. This rearrangement joins TRBV6-4 to TRBJ2-1; 7 bases fit TRBD1. This CDR3 comprises 15 residues. In germline, CDR1 is MRHNA, CDR2 SNTAGT. V dropped 5 bases and J dropped 1; count of bases not matched to a gene: 5. The CDR3 sequence: CASSYTGDSYNEQFF. In DNA, the CDR3 is TGTGCCAGCAGTTACACAGGGGATTCCTACAATGAGCAGTTCTTC.

Remarks on this clonotype: One junction end disagrees with the germline gene, perhaps due to a read error. This chain links TRBV14 with TRBJ2-7; perhaps TRBD1 as D (6 bases). CDR1 and CDR2 from the germline V gene are SGHDN and FVKESK. The CDR3 contains 15 residues. CDR3 DNA sequence: TGTGCCAGCAGCCAAGTGATGGGGGCCTCCGACGAGCAGTACTTC. As protein: CASSQVMGASDEQYF.

For this clonotype: A far larger clone is one base from this, pointing to a likely read error. This chain connects TRBV6-4 to TRBJ2-3, with a tentative D call TRBD1 (6 bases). Between the trimmed V and J ends, which lost 5 bases and 4 bases, there was a span of 19 bases. CDR3 size: 16 residues. Germline V lookup: CDR1 MRHNA, CDR2 SNTAGT. The CDR3 is CASSRNRDKVPDTQYF. The CDR3 nucleotides are TGTGCCAGCAGTCGAAACCGGGACAAGGTCCCAGATACGCAGTATTTT.

This clonotype is deemed medium-sized (0.01 to 0.1%). The rearrangement links TRBV27 to TRBJ2-2; no clear D gene. Per germline, CDR1 MNHEY and CDR2 SMNVEV (reference sequence). The CDR3 totals 13 residues. V lost 1 base and J lost 4, with 4 bases in between. The CDR3 bases are TGTGCCAGCAGTTTATGGAGCACCGGGGAGCTGTTTTTT. It encodes CASSLWSTGELFF.

This clonotype was observed at least ten times. The V and J genes are TRBV4-2 and TRBJ2-1, with D hard to call. Trimming stripped 4 bases from V and 10 bases from J, with 8 bases between. The germline V gene has CDR1 LGHNA and CDR2 YNFKEQ. The CDR3 loop spans 11 amino acids. In DNA form, the CDR3 reads TGTGCCAGCAGCCCCGGACGGGAGCAGTTCTTC. This sequence encodes CASSPGREQFF.

This clonotype was detected many times. The rearrangement links TRBV9 to TRBJ2-3, with D tentatively TRBD1 (6 bases). CDR1 SGDLS and CDR2 YYNGEE come from the germline V gene. V was clipped by 4 bases and J by 2 bases, with 14 bases between them. The CDR3 length is 15 residues. In DNA, the CDR3 is TGTGCCAGCAGCACCCGACAGGACTCCACAGATACGCAGTATTTT. Its translation: CASSTRQDSTDTQYF.

This clonotype was observed many times. The chain combines TRBV30 with TRBJ1-3; D is ambiguous. V shed 0 bases and J shed 4 bases, with 7 bases lying between them. Germline assignment: CDR1 GTSNPN and CDR2 SVGIG (reference sequence). The CDR3 consists of 13 residues. CDR3 region: CAWSVLVGNTIYF. The CDR3 region has the DNA TGTGCCTGGAGTGTATTGGTCGGAAACACCATATATTTT.

This rearrangement joins TRBV28 to TRBJ2-5, with TRBD1 as a possible D gene (6 bases). Germline-derived CDR1 and CDR2 are MDHEN and SYDVKM. V was clipped by 3 bases and J by 12 bases, with 20 bases between them. The CDR3 sequence is 14 residues long. CDR3 residues: CASSLFQGRQTKYF. The CDR3 DNA sequence: TGTGCCAGCAGTTTGTTTCAGGGGAGACAGACAAAGTACTTC.

This chain links TRBV20-1 with TRBJ2-2; possibly TRBD1 or TRBD2 for D (5 bases each). V gave up 0 bases and J gave up 14 bases, with 25 bases separating them. Germline values: CDR1 DFQATT, CDR2 SNEGSKA (reference sequence). This CDR3 spans 16 amino acids. The DNA for the CDR3 is TGCAGTGCTAGAGACGCCGGGACGGCAAACACCGGGTATCTGTTTTTT. Protein product: CSARDAGTANTGYLFF.

This clonotype was counted ten times or more. This sequence joins TRBV4-1 and TRBJ2-7, with 7 positions matching TRBD1. In germline, CDR1 is MGHRA, CDR2 YSYEKL. This CDR3 comprises 14 residues. V shed 3 bases, J shed 2 bases, and the junction held 4 bases outside the gene matches. CDR3 protein: CASSHTGQTYEQYF. The CDR3 nucleotides are TGCGCCAGCAGCCATACGGGACAGACCTACGAGCAGTACTTC.

This clonotype was seen at least ten times. The chain links TRBV20-1 to TRBJ1-2, with a weak D call TRBD1 (5 bases). The CDR3 totals 15 residues. CDR1 is DFQATT, CDR2 SNEGSKA, per germline (reference sequence). Trimming removed 3 bases from V and 5 bases from J, with 19 bases in between. The CDR3 here is CSASDPLSGGYGYTF. The CDR3 DNA reads as TGCAGTGCTAGCGACCCTTTAAGTGGGGGGTATGGCTACACCTTC.

This clonotype has at least ten counts. Since a much larger clone is just one base distant, this may be a read error. The gene calls are TRBV4-2 and TRBJ2-1, with D uncertain. The germline V gene has CDR1 LGHNA and CDR2 YNFKEQ. Trimming stripped 6 bases from V and 5 bases from J, with 5 bases between. CDR3 size: 11 residues. This CDR3 reads CASRSNNEQFF. The CDR3 coding sequence is TGTGCCAGCAGATCCAACAATGAGCAGTTCTTC.

This clonotype has ten or more counts. The V gene is TRBV14, the J gene TRBJ2-7, with a tentative D call TRBD2 (6 bases). Trimming shortened V by 6 bases and J by 3 bases, and 15 bases separated the two germline ends. The CDR3 extends over 14 amino acids. The germline V gene has CDR1 SGHDN and CDR2 FVKESK. The CDR3 loop is CASSPGVGNYEQYF. The CDR3 DNA reads as TGTGCCAGCAGTCCGGGGGTCGGTAACTACGAGCAGTACTTC.